A single sample gave rise to the 6 T cell receptor beta chains below, sequenced in a study of cytomegalovirus exposure and HLA in healthy donors (dated by TCRdb to the late 2010s). The protocol used for the library was the immunoSEQ multiplex PCR assay. TCRdb provides this immuneACCESS table in a form limited to in-frame rearrangements. Some clones are lacking; in checked studies, under half of them reflect an unresolved V gene, and why the rest are absent is not known. The sample table holds some 160,000 clones, of which 70% to 90% were seen once. The ten largest clonotypes hold around 3% of the sample. The sequencing sample was made of PBMCs. These receptors came from a man aged 18 to 29 in good health and CMV-seronegative.

This clone has just a few counts. This chain joins TRBV6-6 and TRBJ1-3; D remains unclear. From germline, CDR1 is MNHNY and CDR2 SVGAGI (reference sequence). Trimming stripped 5 bases from V and 0 bases from J, with 5 bases between. The CDR3 covers 13 residues. CDR3 sequence: CASSGSSGNTIYF. The CDR3 nucleotides read TGTGCCAGCAGTGGGAGCTCTGGAAACACCATATATTTT.

This chain links TRBV28 with TRBJ1-5; no firm D call. Germline assignment: CDR1 MDHEN and CDR2 SYDVKM. The CDR3 is 14 residues long. V lost 5 bases to trimming and J lost 4 bases, with 12 bases between them. As DNA, the CDR3 is TGTGCCAGCAGTCCCCGCGCCGGTAATCAGCCCCAGCATTTT. It translates to CASSPRAGNQPQHF.

This clone is deemed medium-sized. J is TRBJ1-5 and V is TRBV30; D not certain. V was trimmed by 2 bases and J by 6 bases, leaving 11 bases between them. The germline V gene has CDR1 GTSNPN and CDR2 SVGIG (reference sequence). The CDR3 consists of 13 residues. The CDR3 DNA is TGTGCCTGGAGTTTAGGAGTCGTTCAGCCCCAGCATTTT. This translates into CAWSLGVVQPQHF.

The chain couples TRBV27 to TRBJ2-1; 7 bases map to TRBD2. This CDR3 has 17 residues. Germline CDR1 reads MNHEY; CDR2 reads SMNVEV (reference sequence). V shed 3 bases, J shed 0 bases, and the junction held 8 bases outside the gene matches. This CDR3 reads CASSFWEGSSSYNEQFF. As DNA, the CDR3 is TGTGCCAGCAGTTTCTGGGAGGGTTCCAGCTCCTACAATGAGCAGTTCTTC.

The count of this clone is one. The chain is built from TRBV11-2 and TRBJ2-5, with D tentatively TRBD1 (7 bases). V lost 2 bases and J lost 5, with 21 bases in between. This CDR3 has 17 amino acids. Germline V lookup: CDR1 SGHAT, CDR2 FQNNGV. This chain's CDR3 is CASSLPAWGARGETQYF. Written as DNA, the CDR3 is TGTGCCAGCAGCTTACCCGCCTGGGGGGCCAGGGGGGAGACCCAGTACTTC.

The chain links TRBV6-4 to TRBJ1-5; a weak D match, TRBD1 (5 bases). Germline assignment: CDR1 MRHNA and CDR2 SNTAGT. This CDR3 region has 16 residues. The CDR3 loop reads CGSRCHQGFRNQPQHF. CDR3 in DNA: TGTGGCTCCCGGTGCCATCAGGGTTTTAGAAATCAGCCCCAGCATTTT.